The entry below describes one TCR beta chain. Its antigen is unidentified. V lost 4 bases and J lost 4; bases outside the gene matches: 2. The V gene's germline CDR1 is LNHDA and CDR2 SQIVND (reference sequence). The CDR3 is 13 amino acids. The PCR was carried out with 60 Vbeta primers and 13 Jbeta primers. Clones were read by immunoSEQ multiplex PCR, and TCRdb kept only the in-frame ones, dropping some. The sample lists 140,000 or so clones, roughly 75% seen once, with around 3% in the top ten. The data are from a study of cytomegalovirus exposure and HLA in healthy donors. Whole-study findings and limits: In an earlier analysis, about 87% or about 30%: the productive usage of most TCR beta V segments. Roughly uniform depth of sequencing across donors was assumed in presence/absence analyses.

The sequence derives from a female donor in good health and CMV-seronegative. The sample consisted of PBMCs. The chain couples TRBV19 to TRBJ1-2; 8 bases are shared with TRBD1. The CDR3 DNA reads as TGTGCCAGTAGTAGCAGGGGGCTCTATGGCTACACCTTC. As protein: CASSSRGLYGYTF.